This TCR beta chain emerged from a study of T cells in Graves' hyperthyroidism and ophthalmopathy. Study-wide results and caveats: Stable hyperthyroidism was separated from ophthalmopathy by a model based on 13 V-J features.

Germline CDR1 and CDR2: LGHDT and YNNKEL (reference sequence). The CDR3 contains 15 residues. V was cut by 2 bases and J by 1 base, with 9 bases left in between. The study enrolled patients aged 18 to 65 with newly diagnosed hyperthyroidism of under 2 months' duration. This clonotype was detected a few times. Its antigen is currently unknown. TCR beta CDR3 sequences were amplified from RNA transcripts. Using the HTBI primer set, a first-round RT-PCR was run on the TCR CDR3. A single record per CDR3 protein comes from TCRdb applying MiXCR to the multiplex PCR reads. Of about 360,000 distinct CDR3 sequences listed, approximately 13% are singletons.

The origin of this receptor is a woman younger than 30 with Graves' hyperthyroidism. The sample consisted of blood. The V call is TRBV3-1, the J call TRBJ1-3; D gene uncertain. The DNA of the CDR3 is TGTGCCAGCAGCCAAATGACCGAGTCTGGAAACACCATATATTTT. Translated, it gives CASSQMTESGNTIYF.